This TCR beta chain emerged from a study of long-term antiretroviral therapy in people with HIV. Study observations and caveats: Across all time points, the repertoire was dominated by clones that expanded before ART. Controls had broader CDR3 length ranges than HIV repertoires did. ART adherence, viral resistance and therapy changes were undocumented.

A word on this clone: Its antigen is as yet unknown.

This CDR3 is 12 amino acids long. V was trimmed by 5 bases and J by 4 bases, leaving 8 bases between them. Germline loops: CDR1 MNHEY, CDR2 SVGAGI. Every one of the participants with HIV received treatment in the United States. Sequencing used immunoSEQ v3.0 at survey level. Libraries were prepared by immunoSEQ multiplex PCR; TCRdb keeps only in-frame clonotypes and omits some of them. The data show some 28,000 clones, more than 80% seen once. The source material was unsorted PBMCs, sampled 0.3 years after starting antiretroviral therapy. This receptor was obtained from a middle-aged man with HIV. V and J are TRBV6-5 and TRBJ2-5; D not certain. For the CDR3, the DNA is TGTGCCAGCAGTCTCTTAGGAGAGACCCAGTACTTC. Amino acid sequence: CASSLLGETQYF.